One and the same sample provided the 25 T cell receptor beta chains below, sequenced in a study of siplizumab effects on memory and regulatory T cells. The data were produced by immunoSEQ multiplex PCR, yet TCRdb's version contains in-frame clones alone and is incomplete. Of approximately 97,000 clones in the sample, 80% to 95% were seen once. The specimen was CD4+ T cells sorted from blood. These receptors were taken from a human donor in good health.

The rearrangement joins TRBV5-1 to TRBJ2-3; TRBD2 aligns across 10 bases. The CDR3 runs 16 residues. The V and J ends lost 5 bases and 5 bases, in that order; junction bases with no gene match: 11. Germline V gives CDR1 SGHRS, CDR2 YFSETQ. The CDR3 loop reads CASRLRASGRLDTQYF. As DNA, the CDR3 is TGCGCCAGCAGACTCAGGGCTAGCGGGAGACTAGATACGCAGTATTTT.

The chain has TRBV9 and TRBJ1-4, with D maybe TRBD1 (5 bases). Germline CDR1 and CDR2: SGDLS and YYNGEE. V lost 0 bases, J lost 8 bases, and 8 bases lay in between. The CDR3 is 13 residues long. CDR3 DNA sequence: TGTGCCAGCAGCGTAGAGTGGGGGGAAAAACTGTTTTTT. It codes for CASSVEWGEKLFF.

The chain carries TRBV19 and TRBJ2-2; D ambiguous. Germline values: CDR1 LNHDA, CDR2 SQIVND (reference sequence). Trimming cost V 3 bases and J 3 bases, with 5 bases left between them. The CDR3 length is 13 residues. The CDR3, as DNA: TGTGCCAGTAGTATCCCATACACCGGGGAGCTGTTTTTT. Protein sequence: CASSIPYTGELFF.

CDR3 residues: CASSETRDRSDEGGYTF. In DNA form, the CDR3 reads TGTGCCAGCAGTGAGACCCGGGACCGTTCCGATGAAGGGGGCTACACCTTC. The rearrangement links TRBV2 to TRBJ1-2; tentatively, D is TRBD1 (5 bases). CDR1 is SNHLY and CDR2 is FYNNEI in the germline V gene. V was clipped by 3 bases and J by 8 bases, with 25 bases between them. The CDR3 loop spans 17 amino acids.

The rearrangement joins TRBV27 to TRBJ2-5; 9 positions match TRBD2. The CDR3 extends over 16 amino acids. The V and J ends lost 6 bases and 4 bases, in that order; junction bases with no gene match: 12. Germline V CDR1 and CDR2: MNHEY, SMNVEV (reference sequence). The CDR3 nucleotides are TGTGCCAGCAGAGCACCTCATAGCGGGAGCTCAGAGACCCAGTACTTC. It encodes CASRAPHSGSSETQYF.

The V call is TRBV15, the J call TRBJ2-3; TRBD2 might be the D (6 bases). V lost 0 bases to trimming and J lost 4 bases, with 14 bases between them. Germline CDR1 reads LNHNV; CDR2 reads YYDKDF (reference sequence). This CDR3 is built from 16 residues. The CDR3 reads CATSREAIGSPDTQYF. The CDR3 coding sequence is TGTGCCACCAGCAGAGAGGCAATCGGGAGCCCAGATACGCAGTATTTT.

The CDR3 coding sequence is TGTGCCAGCAGCTTTAGACTAGCGGGTAGCACCGGGGAGCTGTTTTTT. Translating it yields CASSFRLAGSTGELFF. The chain couples TRBV11-2 to TRBJ2-2; 10 nucleotides agree with TRBD2. This CDR3 contains 16 residues. J gave up 4 bases and V 3 bases, and 5 bases lay outside the gene matches. CDR1 and CDR2 from the germline V gene are SGHAT and FQNNGV.

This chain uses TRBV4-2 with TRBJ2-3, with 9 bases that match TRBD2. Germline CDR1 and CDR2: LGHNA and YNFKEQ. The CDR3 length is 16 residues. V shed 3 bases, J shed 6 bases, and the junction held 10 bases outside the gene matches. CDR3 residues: CASSHENSGSGDTQYF. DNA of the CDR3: TGTGCCAGCAGCCATGAAAATAGCGGGAGCGGTGATACGCAGTATTTT.

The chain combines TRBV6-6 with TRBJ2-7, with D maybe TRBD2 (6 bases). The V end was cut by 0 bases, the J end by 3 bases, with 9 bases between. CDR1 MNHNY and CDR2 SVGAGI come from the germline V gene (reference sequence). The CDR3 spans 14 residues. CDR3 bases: TGTGCCAGCAGTTACTCTAACGGGGGCTACGAGCAGTACTTC. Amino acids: CASSYSNGGYEQYF.

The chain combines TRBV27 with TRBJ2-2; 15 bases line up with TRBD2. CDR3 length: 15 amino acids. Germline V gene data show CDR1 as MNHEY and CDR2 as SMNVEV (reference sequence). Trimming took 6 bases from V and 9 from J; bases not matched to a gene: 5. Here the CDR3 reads CASSRTSGRAWELFF. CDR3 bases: TGTGCCAGCAGCAGGACTAGCGGGAGGGCCTGGGAGCTGTTTTTT.

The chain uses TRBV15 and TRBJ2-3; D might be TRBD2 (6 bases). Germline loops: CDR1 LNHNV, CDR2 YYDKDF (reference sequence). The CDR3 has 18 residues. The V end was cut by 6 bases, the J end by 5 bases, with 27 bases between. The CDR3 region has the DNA TGTGCCACCAGTAAACTAGCTCATGGCTTTCTTGGTGGAGATACGCAGTATTTT. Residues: CATSKLAHGFLGGDTQYF.

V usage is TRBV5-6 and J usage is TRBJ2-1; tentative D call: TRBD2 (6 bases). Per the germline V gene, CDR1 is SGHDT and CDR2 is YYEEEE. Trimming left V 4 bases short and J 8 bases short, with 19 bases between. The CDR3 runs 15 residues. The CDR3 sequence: CASSPGLRSGDEQFF. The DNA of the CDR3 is TGTGCCAGCAGCCCGGGACTCCGTAGTGGGGATGAGCAGTTCTTC.

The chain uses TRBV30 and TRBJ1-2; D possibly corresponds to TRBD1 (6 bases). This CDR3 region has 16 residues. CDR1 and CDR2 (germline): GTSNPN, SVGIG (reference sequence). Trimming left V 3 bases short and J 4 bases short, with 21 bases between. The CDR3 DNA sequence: TGTGCCTGGAGCGGGGGACACCTGTTTGGTGGCTATGGCTACACCTTC. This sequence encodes CAWSGGHLFGGYGYTF.

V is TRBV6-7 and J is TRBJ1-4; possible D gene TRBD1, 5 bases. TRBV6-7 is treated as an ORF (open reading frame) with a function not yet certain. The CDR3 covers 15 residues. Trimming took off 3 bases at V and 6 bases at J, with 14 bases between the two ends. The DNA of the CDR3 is TGTGCCAGCAGTTATCGGGGTTTAGGGGATGAAAAACTGTTTTTT. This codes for CASSYRGLGDEKLFF.

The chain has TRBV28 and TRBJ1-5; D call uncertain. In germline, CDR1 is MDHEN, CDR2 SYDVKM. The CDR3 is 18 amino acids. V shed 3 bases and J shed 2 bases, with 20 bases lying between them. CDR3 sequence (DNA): TGTGCCAGCAGTTTTCTCGACGGCTCGGTGGTGGGCAATCAGCCCCAGCATTTT. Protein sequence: CASSFLDGSVVGNQPQHF.

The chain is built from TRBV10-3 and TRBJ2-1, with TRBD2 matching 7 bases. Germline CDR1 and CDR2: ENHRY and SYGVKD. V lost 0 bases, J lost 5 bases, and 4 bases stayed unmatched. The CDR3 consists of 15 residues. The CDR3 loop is CAISESVLADNEQFF. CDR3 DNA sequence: TGTGCCATCAGTGAGTCGGTCCTAGCGGACAATGAGCAGTTCTTC.

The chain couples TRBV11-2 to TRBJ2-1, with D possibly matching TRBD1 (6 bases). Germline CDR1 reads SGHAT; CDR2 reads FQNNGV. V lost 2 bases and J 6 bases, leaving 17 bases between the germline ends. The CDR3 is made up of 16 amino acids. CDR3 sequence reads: CASSLSQTGRINEQFF. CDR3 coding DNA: TGTGCCAGCAGCTTAAGTCAGACAGGTCGGATCAATGAGCAGTTCTTC.

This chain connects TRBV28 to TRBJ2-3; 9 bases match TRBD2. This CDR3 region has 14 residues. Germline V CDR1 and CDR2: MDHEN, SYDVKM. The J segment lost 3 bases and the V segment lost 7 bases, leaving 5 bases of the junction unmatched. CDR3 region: CASNILAGTDTQYF. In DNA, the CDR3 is TGTGCCAGCAACATTCTAGCGGGGACAGATACGCAGTATTTT.

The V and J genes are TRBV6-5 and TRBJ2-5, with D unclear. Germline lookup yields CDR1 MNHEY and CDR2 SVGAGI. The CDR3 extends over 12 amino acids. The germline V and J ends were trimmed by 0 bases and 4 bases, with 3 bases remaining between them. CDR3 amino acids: CASSYSGETQYF. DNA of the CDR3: TGTGCCAGCAGTTACTCGGGAGAGACCCAGTACTTC.

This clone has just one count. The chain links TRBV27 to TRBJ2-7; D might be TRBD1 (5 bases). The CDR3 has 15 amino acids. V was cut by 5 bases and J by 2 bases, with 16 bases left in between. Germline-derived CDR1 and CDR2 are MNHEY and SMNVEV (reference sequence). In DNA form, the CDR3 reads TGTGCCAGCAGTCGCCCAACTACAGGCCCCTACGAGCAGTACTTC. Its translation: CASSRPTTGPYEQYF.

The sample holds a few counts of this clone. The CDR3 region has the DNA TGTGCCAGCAGCTTAAACCCCAATCAGCCCCAGCATTTT. This translates into CASSLNPNQPQHF. The V gene is TRBV5-4, the J gene TRBJ1-5; D unresolved. CDR1 is SGHNT, CDR2 YYREEE, per germline (reference sequence). V lost 2 bases to trimming and J lost 3 bases, with 6 bases between them. The CDR3 loop spans 13 amino acids.

This CDR3 is CASSASGSNHEQFF. For the CDR3, the DNA is TGCGCCAGTTCGGCTAGCGGGAGTAACCATGAGCAGTTCTTC. The chain uses TRBV5-1 and TRBJ2-1; 10 bases align to TRBD2. The CDR3 has 14 residues. The germline V gene encodes CDR1 SGHRS and CDR2 YFSETQ. V was pared by 8 bases and J by 8 bases, with 10 bases of the junction left unmatched.

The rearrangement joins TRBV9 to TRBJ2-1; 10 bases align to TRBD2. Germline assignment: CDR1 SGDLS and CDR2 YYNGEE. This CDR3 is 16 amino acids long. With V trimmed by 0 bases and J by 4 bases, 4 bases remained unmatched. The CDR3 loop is CASSVDPSGGYNEQFF. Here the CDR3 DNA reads TGTGCCAGCAGCGTAGATCCTAGCGGGGGATACAATGAGCAGTTCTTC. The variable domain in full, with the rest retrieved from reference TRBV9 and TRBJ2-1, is DSGVTQTPKHLITATGQRVTLRCSPRSGDLSVYWYQQSLDQGLQFLIQYYNGEERAKGNILERFSAQQFPDLHSELNLSSLELGDSALYFCASSVDPSGGYNEQFFGPGTRLTVL.

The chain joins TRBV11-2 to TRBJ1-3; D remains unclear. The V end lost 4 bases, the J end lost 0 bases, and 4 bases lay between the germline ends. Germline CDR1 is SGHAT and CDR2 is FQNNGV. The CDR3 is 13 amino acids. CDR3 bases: TGTGCCAGCAGCTCGAGCTCTGGAAACACCATATATTTT. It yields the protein CASSSSSGNTIYF.

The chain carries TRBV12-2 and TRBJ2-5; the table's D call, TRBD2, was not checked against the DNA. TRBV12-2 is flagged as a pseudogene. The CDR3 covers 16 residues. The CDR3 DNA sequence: TGTGCAAGTCGCGCCGGGACTAGCGGGAGTGAGGAGACCCAGTACTTC. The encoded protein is CASRAGTSGSEETQYF.